These 9 T cell receptor beta chains share one sample of origin, sequenced in a study of early T cells in non-severe SARS-CoV-2 infection. In TCRdb, the 5' RACE reads were re-called with MiXCR into one record per CDR3 protein. The table includes fewer than 55,000 distinct CDR3 sequences, more than 9.5% detected once. The sample comprised whole blood. The receptors shown here come from an adult who was a healthcare worker with PCR-confirmed SARS-CoV-2 infection or an uninfected control (not recorded which).

The genes are TRBV13 and TRBJ2-2; TRBD2 matches 9 bases. The CDR3 extends over 14 amino acids. Germline V lookup: CDR1 PRHDT, CDR2 FYEKMQ (reference sequence). V gave up 4 bases and J gave up 4 bases; unmatched junction bases: 1. The CDR3 reads CASSSTSGTGELFF. DNA of the CDR3: TGTGCCAGCAGCTCGACTAGCGGCACCGGGGAGCTGTTTTTT.

Of note for this clonotype: A much larger clone differs by one base, so this may be a read error. The genes are TRBV19 and TRBJ2-3, with 11 bases lining up with TRBD2. The CDR3 is 16 residues long. Germline lookup yields CDR1 LNHDA and CDR2 SQIVND (reference sequence). After removal of 6 bases from V and 1 base from J, the junction contained 6 bases not matched to a gene. Here the CDR3 DNA reads TGTGCCAGTAGCCATGTGGGACTAGCGGGCACAGATACGCAGTATTTT. The encoded protein is CASSHVGLAGTDTQYF.

Remarks on this clonotype: A much larger clone lies a single base off, so this may be a read error. V is TRBV14 and J is TRBJ2-7; no definite D call. This CDR3 has 14 residues. The V gene's germline CDR1 is SGHDN and CDR2 FVKESK. The CDR3 is CASSPVAVRTEHYF. The CDR3 DNA sequence: TGTGCCAGCAGCCCCGTGGCAGTCAGGACCGAGCATTACTTC.

The chain couples TRBV15 to TRBJ1-4; D remains ambiguous. There are 12 residues in the CDR3. In germline, CDR1 is LNHNV, CDR2 YYDKDF (reference sequence). V dropped 3 bases and J dropped 4 bases, with 3 bases sitting between them. CDR3 coding DNA: TGTGCCACCAGCAGGTTTAATGAAAAACTGTTTTTT. This gives the protein CATSRFNEKLFF. The full variable domain, with the rest looked up from reference TRBV15 and TRBJ1-4, is DAMVIQNPRYQVTQFGKPVTLSCSQTLNHNVMYWYQQKSSQAPKLLFHYYDKDFNNEADTPDNFQSRRPNTSFCFLDIRSPGLGDTAMYLCATSRFNEKLFFGSGTQLSVL.

This clonotype showed up just a few times. The chain uses TRBV7-9 and TRBJ1-2; TRBD1 matches 7 bases. The junction had 10 bases not matched to a gene; V was cut back by 7 bases and J by 2 bases. The CDR3 contains 15 residues. Germline V gene sequence: CDR1 SEHNR, CDR2 FQNEAQ (reference sequence). The CDR3 protein is CASTSTRQGNYGYTF. The CDR3 nucleotides read TGTGCCAGCACCTCGACACGACAGGGCAACTATGGCTACACCTTC.

This clonotype was picked up many times. The chain has TRBV20-1 and TRBJ1-2, with 10 bases aligning to TRBD1. V was pared by 6 bases and J by 4 bases, with 8 bases of the junction left unmatched. CDR3 length: 14 amino acids. The germline V gene encodes CDR1 DFQATT and CDR2 SNEGSKA (reference sequence). The CDR3 sequence is CSARPRDRGYGYTF. As DNA, the CDR3 is TGCAGTGCCCGCCCCCGGGACAGGGGCTATGGCTACACCTTC.

The chain carries TRBV6-1 and TRBJ1-4; D is uncertain. The V end lost 0 bases, the J end lost 0 bases, and 11 bases lay between the germline ends. The CDR3 is made up of 17 amino acids. Germline V lookup: CDR1 MNHNS, CDR2 SASEGT. The CDR3 here is CASSEAPRRATNEKLFF. The CDR3 DNA is TGTGCCAGCAGTGAAGCGCCACGCCGCGCAACTAATGAAAAACTGTTTTTT.

This clonotype was recorded many times. The genes are TRBV20-1 and TRBJ2-7; no clear D. The V end was cut by 2 bases, the J end by 6 bases, with 14 bases between. This CDR3 contains 13 residues. In germline, CDR1 is DFQATT, CDR2 SNEGSKA (reference sequence). The CDR3 loop reads CSARPLHWGEQYF. CDR3 nucleotides: TGCAGTGCTAGACCCCTTCATTGGGGCGAGCAGTACTTC.

This clonotype showed up many times. This chain links TRBV7-2 with TRBJ1-1, with a tentative D call TRBD1 (6 bases). Trimming shortened V by 2 bases and J by 0 bases, and 19 bases separated the two germline ends. Germline CDR1 is SGHTA and CDR2 is FQGNSA. The CDR3 runs 18 residues. DNA for the CDR3: TGTGCCAGCAGCTTACCAATTGGACAGTCCCCTATGAACACTGAAGCTTTCTTT. Translated: CASSLPIGQSPMNTEAFF.